This record concerns one T cell receptor beta chain sequence. Its matching antigen is unknown. The sample belongs to a study of T cell repertoires and HLA-DP antigens. Amplification used primers for 54 TRBV and 13 TRBJ segments. The data were produced by immunoSEQ multiplex PCR, yet TCRdb's version contains in-frame clones alone and is incomplete. The profile covers more than 90,000 clones, with around 92% appearing a single time and around 0.3% taken by the ten largest. General study points: Naive and memory CD4+ cells were analysed together, not apart.

The sample comprised CD4+ T cells from PBMCs. The TCR was taken from a woman aged 18-29 years in good health and CMV-seronegative.

The CDR3 DNA reads as TGTGCCAGCAGCCGGGGGCCGCGGACAGGGACTCAGCCCCAGCATTTT. Translation: CASSRGPRTGTQPQHF. The J gene is TRBJ1-5, the V gene TRBV28; 8 bases fit TRBD1. The CDR3 covers 16 residues. Per germline, CDR1 MDHEN and CDR2 SYDVKM. V lost 6 bases to trimming and J lost 6 bases; unmatched junction nucleotides: 13.